These 20 T cell receptor beta chains were sequenced from one sample in a study of blood T cell repertoires in COVID-19. This table comes from immunoSEQ multiplex PCR, and its TCRdb copy is limited to in-frame clones, with some not included. The profile covers some 250,000 clones, with 86% appearing a single time and 9% to 15% taken by the ten largest. Sequenced input: peripheral blood. The receptors come from a man at least 80 years old with acute or convalescent COVID-19.

This clone has just a few counts. The rearrangement uses TRBV6-5 and TRBJ1-1, with 8 nucleotides matching TRBD1. V shed 6 bases and J 0 bases; nucleotides not matched to a gene: 6. The length of the CDR3 is 15 residues. The germline V gene has CDR1 MNHEY and CDR2 SVGAGI. For the CDR3, the DNA is TGTGCCAGCAGAGCAGGGGGCAGTATGAACACTGAAGCTTTCTTT. Translating gives CASRAGGSMNTEAFF.

The chain recombines TRBV19 with TRBJ1-6, with 7 bases that match TRBD1. Germline V gives CDR1 LNHDA, CDR2 SQIVND (reference sequence). The CDR3 covers 14 residues. The J segment lost 5 bases and the V segment lost 7 bases, leaving 5 bases of the junction unmatched. The CDR3 reads CASTRDRNNSPLHF. The CDR3 coding sequence is TGTGCCAGTACCAGGGACAGAAATAATTCACCCCTCCACTTT.

V and J are TRBV28 and TRBJ1-2; TRBD1 aligns across 8 bases. This CDR3 region has 14 residues. Germline loops: CDR1 MDHEN, CDR2 SYDVKM. Trimming at V came to 2 bases and at J to 3 bases, leaving 2 bases not matched to a gene. CDR3 residues: CASSLVGQDYGYTF. In DNA, the CDR3 is TGTGCCAGCAGTTTAGTGGGACAGGACTATGGCTACACCTTC.

The gene calls are TRBV28 and TRBJ1-2; D possibly corresponds to TRBD1 (5 bases). The CDR3 has 15 amino acids. Trimming took off 2 bases at V and 3 bases at J, with 13 bases between the two ends. Germline values: CDR1 MDHEN, CDR2 SYDVKM. The CDR3 sequence is CASSLAAGRYYGYTF. In nucleotides, the CDR3 is TGTGCCAGCAGTTTAGCGGCAGGGAGGTACTATGGCTACACCTTC.

The chain carries TRBV5-6 and TRBJ1-3; TRBD1 aligns across 9 bases. Germline V gene sequence: CDR1 SGHDT, CDR2 YYEEEE. The ends lost 7 bases at V and 2 bases at J; junction bases unmatched: 10. CDR3 length equals 16 residues. CDR3 residues: CASLRTGAGAGNTIYF. Here the CDR3 DNA reads TGTGCCAGCCTTAGGACAGGGGCAGGGGCTGGAAACACCATATATTTT.

This rearrangement joins TRBV9 to TRBJ2-7; D perhaps matches TRBD2 (6 bases). The CDR3 loop spans 15 amino acids. Per germline, CDR1 SGDLS and CDR2 YYNGEE. V lost 0 bases and J 2 bases, leaving 12 bases between the germline ends. CDR3 protein: CASSVARDFTYEQYF. The DNA for the CDR3 is TGTGCCAGCAGCGTAGCCCGGGACTTCACCTACGAGCAGTACTTC.

The chain employs TRBV28 and TRBJ1-3; TRBD1 might be the D (6 bases). This CDR3 comprises 14 residues. Germline V gene lookup returns CDR1 MDHEN and CDR2 SYDVKM. V was shortened by 5 bases and J by 1 base, with 9 bases between the two germline ends. DNA of the CDR3: TGTGCCAGCAGTGCACAGGGTTCTGGAAACACCATATATTTT. This translates into CASSAQGSGNTIYF.

V and J are TRBV6-2 or TRBV6-3 and TRBJ1-6; 8 nucleotides line up with TRBD1. CDR1 MNHEY and CDR2 SVGEGT come from the germline V gene. The V and J ends lost 4 bases and 5 bases, in that order; junction bases with no gene match: 13. The CDR3 is 18 amino acids. The CDR3 loop is CASSFRSSDRDDNSPLHF. CDR3 sequence (DNA): TGTGCCAGCAGTTTTCGAAGCTCGGACAGGGATGATAATTCACCCCTCCACTTT.

The chain is built from TRBV25-1 and TRBJ1-3; D possibly corresponds to TRBD1 (6 bases). Germline-derived CDR1 and CDR2 are MGHDK and SYGVNS. V was clipped by 6 bases and J by 1 base, with 10 bases between them. The CDR3 runs 14 residues. CDR3 coding DNA: TGTGCCAGCAGGGAAACAGGGTCTGGAAACACCATATATTTT. Its protein is CASRETGSGNTIYF.

V usage is TRBV2 and J usage is TRBJ1-6; no clear D. With 6 bases removed from V and 0 bases from J, the gap between germline ends came to 9 bases. Germline assignment: CDR1 SNHLY and CDR2 FYNNEI. The CDR3 is made up of 15 amino acids. This CDR3 is CASRRGNSYNSPLHF. CDR3 DNA: TGTGCCAGCAGGAGAGGAAACTCCTATAATTCACCCCTCCACTTT.

The V call is TRBV19, the J call TRBJ2-1; D call uncertain. Germline-derived CDR1 and CDR2 are LNHDA and SQIVND (reference sequence). The CDR3 length is 13 residues. V lost 3 bases and J lost 2, with 5 bases in between. The CDR3 DNA reads as TGTGCCAGTAGTATTAGCCCCTACAATGAGCAGTTCTTC. Its translation: CASSISPYNEQFF.

The gene calls are TRBV27 and TRBJ1-6, with D perhaps TRBD1 (6 bases). Germline V gives CDR1 MNHEY, CDR2 SMNVEV (reference sequence). The CDR3 runs to 14 residues. V gave up 7 bases and J gave up 5 bases, with 12 bases separating them. The CDR3 DNA reads TGTGCCAGCACCCCTCGACAGGATAATTCACCCCTCCACTTT. Translated: CASTPRQDNSPLHF.

V gene TRBV6-6 combines with J gene TRBJ2-7; 10 bases line up with TRBD1. The V gene's germline CDR1 is MNHNY and CDR2 SVGAGI (reference sequence). This CDR3 has 14 residues. Trimming cost V 6 bases and J 2 bases; bases outside gene matches: 4. The CDR3 nucleotides read TGTGCCAGCAGGGCGGGGACAGGGGCCTACGAGCAGTACTTC. It specifies CASRAGTGAYEQYF.

The chain carries TRBV5-1 and TRBJ1-1; maybe TRBD1 (6 bases). This CDR3 is built from 15 residues. Germline V gives CDR1 SGHRS, CDR2 YFSETQ. The ends were cut back, 6 bases at V and 5 bases at J, with 20 bases in the middle. CDR3 DNA sequence: TGCGCCAGCAACCGGGACATCCCCCAGGGAACTGAAGCTTTCTTT. It translates to CASNRDIPQGTEAFF.

The genes are TRBV28 and TRBJ1-3; 7 nucleotides match TRBD1. The V gene's germline CDR1 is MDHEN and CDR2 SYDVKM. Trimming at V came to 5 bases and at J to 4 bases, leaving 2 bases not matched to a gene. The CDR3 has 13 amino acids. For the CDR3, the DNA is TGTGCCAGCAGTCTGACAGGGGGAAACACCATATATTTT. Its translation: CASSLTGGNTIYF.

This sequence joins TRBV6-2 or TRBV6-3 and TRBJ2-2; TRBD2 matches at 11 bases. Germline V CDR1 and CDR2: MNHEY, SVGEGT. CDR3 length equals 16 residues. With V trimmed by 6 bases and J by 15 bases, 18 bases remained unmatched. The DNA for the CDR3 is TGTGCCAGCAGCGACAACACTAGCGGGGGCGAAGGGGTAGTGTTTTTT. Its protein is CASSDNTSGGEGVVFF.

This chain connects TRBV19 to TRBJ2-7; 7 positions agree with TRBD2. The trim removed 6 bases at V and 7 bases at J, leaving 15 bases unmatched. CDR3 length equals 15 residues. Germline CDR1 reads LNHDA; CDR2 reads SQIVND (reference sequence). In nucleotides, the CDR3 is TGTGCCAGTAGCCCCAAGTTTAGCGGGCTCGGGGAGCAGTACTTC. Protein: CASSPKFSGLGEQYF.

The gene calls are TRBV9 and TRBJ2-2, with 11 bases aligning to TRBD2. The CDR3 runs to 17 residues. Germline-derived CDR1 and CDR2 are SGDLS and YYNGEE. The V segment lost 3 bases and the J segment 6 bases; nucleotides outside the gene matches: 10. The CDR3 protein is CASSARLAGNRAGELFF. In nucleotides, the CDR3 is TGTGCCAGCAGCGCCCGACTAGCGGGGAATCGGGCCGGGGAGCTGTTTTTT.

This chain connects TRBV28 to TRBJ2-7; possible D gene TRBD1, 6 bases. This CDR3 contains 14 residues. With 2 bases removed from V and 6 bases from J, the gap between germline ends came to 14 bases. The germline gives CDR1 MDHEN, CDR2 SYDVKM. CDR3 in DNA: TGTGCCAGCAGTTTAGCGCCAGGGGTTCGCGAGCAGTACTTC. Translating gives CASSLAPGVREQYF.

CDR3 in amino acids: CASTMGPRVGELFF. As DNA, the CDR3 is TGTGCCAGCACCATGGGTCCCAGGGTGGGGGAGCTGTTTTTT. The J gene is TRBJ2-2, the V gene TRBV28; a possible D gene is TRBD1 (5 bases). Trimming shortened V by 7 bases and J by 8 bases, and 17 bases separated the two germline ends. CDR1 MDHEN and CDR2 SYDVKM come from the germline V gene. CDR3 length: 14 residues.